This T cell receptor beta chain was profiled in a study of metastatic and nonmetastatic thyroid tumors. Study context: Repertoires from blood and tumor or nodule tissue of malignant and benign thyroid patients were compared.

This clone came up many times. As yet, its antigen is unknown. This CDR3 contains 14 residues. Trimming took off 5 bases at V and 2 bases at J, with 10 bases between the two ends. Germline V CDR1 and CDR2: KGHDR, SFDVKD. In the original analysis: A classifier of distant metastasis in papillary thyroid cancer was built from CDR3 differences (across clinicopathological groups). TCRdb reprocessed the PCR reads using MiXCR. TCRdb, not the authors, supplied the V and J calls. In the table there are over 20,000 clones, about 24% of which are singletons. Every patient was untreated before thyroid surgery. Study observations and caveats: As reported, TCR beta diversity in blood and tumor was significantly higher in malignant thyroid tumors than in benign nodules.

This sequence originates from a male donor with papillary thyroid cancer or a benign thyroid nodule (not recorded which). Some clones in this sample may be carry-over from other donors' samples. The gene calls are TRBV24-1 and TRBJ2-3; D is uncertain. The sequencing input was tumor tissue. The CDR3 region has the DNA TGTGCCACCAGTGGCCCCAGGCTCACAGATACGCAGTATTTT. Amino acids: CATSGPRLTDTQYF.